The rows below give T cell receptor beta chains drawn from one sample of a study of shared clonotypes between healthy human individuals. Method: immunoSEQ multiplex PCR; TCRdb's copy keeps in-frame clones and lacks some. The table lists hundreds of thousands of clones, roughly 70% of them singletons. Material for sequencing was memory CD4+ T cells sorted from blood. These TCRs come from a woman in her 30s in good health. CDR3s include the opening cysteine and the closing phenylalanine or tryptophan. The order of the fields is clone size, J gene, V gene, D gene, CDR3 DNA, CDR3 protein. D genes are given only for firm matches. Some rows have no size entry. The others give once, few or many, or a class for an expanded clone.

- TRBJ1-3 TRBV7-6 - TGTGCCAGCAGCTTAGGGGCCCTAGGCGGAAACACCATATATTTT CASSLGALGGNTIYF
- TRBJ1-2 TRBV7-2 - TGTGCCAGCAGCCCAGGTCTGGTAGGGCGAGGCTACACCTTC CASSPGLVGRGYTF
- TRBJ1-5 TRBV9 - TGTGCCAGCAGCGTAAATAGCAATCAGCCCCAGCATTTT CASSVNSNQPQHF
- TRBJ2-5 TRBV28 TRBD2 TGTGCCAGCAGCCTTACTAGCGGGAGACCTTTTGGATTCGGAGAGACCCAGTACTTC CASSLTSGRPFGFGETQYF
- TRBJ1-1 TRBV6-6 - TGTGCCAGCAGACCAACGGATGGCAACACTGAAGCTTTCTTT CASRPTDGNTEAFF
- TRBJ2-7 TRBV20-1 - TGCAGTGCTAGCGGGAGCTACGAGCAGTACTTC CSASGSYEQYF
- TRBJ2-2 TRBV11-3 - TGTGCCAGCAGCCCCGCAGTGGGGAACACCGGGGAGCTGTTTTTT CASSPAVGNTGELFF
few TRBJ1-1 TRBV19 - TGTGCCAGTAGGGGAGGCTATCACACTTTCTTT CASRGGYHTFF
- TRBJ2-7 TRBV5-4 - TGTGCCAGCAGCTCACCCGACTACGAGCAGTACTTC CASSSPDYEQYF
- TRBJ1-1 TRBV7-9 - TGTGCCAGCAGCGCGGACAGAATGAACACTGAAGCTTTCTTT CASSADRMNTEAFF
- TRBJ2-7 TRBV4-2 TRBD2 TGTGCCAGCAGCCAGGGACTAGCGGGAGGGCGGAACGAGCAGTACTTC CASSQGLAGGRNEQYF
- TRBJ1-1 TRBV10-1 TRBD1 TGCGCCAGCTCCCCGGGACAGGGAACGGACACTGAAGCTTTCTTT CASSPGQGTDTEAFF
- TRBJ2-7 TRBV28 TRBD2 TGTGCCAGCAGTCACTCAGGGCGGGAGGGAAGCGGGAGGCGCCTCTACGAGCAGTACTTC CASSHSGREGSGRRLYEQYF
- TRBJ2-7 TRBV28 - TGTGCCAGCAGTCCGGGGGACAGCTACGAGCAGTACTTC CASSPGDSYEQYF
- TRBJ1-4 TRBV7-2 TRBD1 TGTGCCAGCAGCTTGATACAGGGGGCGGTGGAGAAACTGTTTTTT CASSLIQGAVEKLFF
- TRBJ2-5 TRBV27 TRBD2 TGTGCCAGCAGTCCCCGGACTAGCGGGACAGGGGAGACCCAGTACTTC CASSPRTSGTGETQYF
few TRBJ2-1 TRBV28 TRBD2 TGTGCCAGCAGCCGACTAGCGGGAGGCAATGAGCAGTTCTTC CASSRLAGGNEQFF
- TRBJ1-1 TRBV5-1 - TGCGCCAGCAGCCAAGACGTGGGGGGTAGAACTGAAGCTTTCTTT CASSQDVGGRTEAFF
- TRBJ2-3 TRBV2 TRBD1 TGTGCCAACCTCCGGGACAGAAACACAGATACGCAGTATTTT CANLRDRNTDTQYF
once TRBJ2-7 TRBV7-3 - TGTGCCAGCAGCGCCTACGTTGGGGACTCCTACGAGCAGTACTTC CASSAYVGDSYEQYF
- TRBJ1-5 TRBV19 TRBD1 TGTGCCAGTAGTGACAGGGGTAGCAATCAGCCCCAGCATTTT CASSDRGSNQPQHF
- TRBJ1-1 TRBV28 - TGTGCCAGCAGTTTAGGCACCCGGAGGGACACTGAAGCTTTCTTT CASSLGTRRDTEAFF
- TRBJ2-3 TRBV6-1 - TGTGCCAGCAGTGAAGGAAAGGGGCCCTTCACAGATACGCAGTATTTT CASSEGKGPFTDTQYF
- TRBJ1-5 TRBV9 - TGTGCCAGCAGCCTACAGGGTTTCGATCAGCCCCAGCATTTT CASSLQGFDQPQHF
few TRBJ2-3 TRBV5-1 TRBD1 TGCGCCAGCAGGGAAGACAGGGGCAACACAGATACGCAGTATTTT CASREDRGNTDTQYF
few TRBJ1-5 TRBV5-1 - TGCGCCAGCAGCTTGGAAGGGGGAGGACAGCCCCAGCATTTT CASSLEGGGQPQHF
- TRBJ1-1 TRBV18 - TGTGCCAGCTCACCCTTAGGGCCTGAGAGCACTGAAGCTTTCTTT CASSPLGPESTEAFF
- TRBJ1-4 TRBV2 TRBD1 TGTGCCAGCAGCAGACAGGGAAACTCTAATGAAAAACTGTTTTTT CASSRQGNSNEKLFF
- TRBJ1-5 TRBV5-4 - TGTGCCAGCAGTCGGGACGAGGGTCAGCCCCAGCATTTT CASSRDEGQPQHF
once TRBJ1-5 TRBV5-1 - TGCGCCAGCAGCCCAGCCGGGGATGAGAGTCAGCCCCAGCATTTT CASSPAGDESQPQHF
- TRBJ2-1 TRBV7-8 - TGTGCCAGCAGCCCCGACTCCGCCCTATACAATGAGCAGTTCTTC CASSPDSALYNEQFF
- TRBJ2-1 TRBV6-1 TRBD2 TGTGCCAGCAGTGAGCCGGGACTAGGGTTTATAGGGCAGTTCTTC CASSEPGLGFIGQFF
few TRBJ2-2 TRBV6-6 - TGTGCCAGCAGTCCCGCCATGGGGGAGACCGGGGAGCTGTTTTTT CASSPAMGETGELFF
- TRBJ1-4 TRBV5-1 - TGCGCCAGCAGATTTATTCCGGGGGTGAGGGAAAAACTGTTTTTT CASRFIPGVREKLFF
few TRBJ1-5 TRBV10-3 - TGTGCCATCAGTGAGGGGAATCAGCCCCAGCATTTT CAISEGNQPQHF
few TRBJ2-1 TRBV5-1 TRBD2 TGCGCCAGCAGCTTGGAAGCGACTAGCGGGGTTAATGAGCAGTTCTTC CASSLEATSGVNEQFF